This T cell receptor (beta chain) derives from a study of cytomegalovirus exposure and HLA in healthy donors. Remarks on this clone: Its antigen is unknown.

With 60 Vbeta and 13 Jbeta primers, the PCR was carried out. The protocol was immunoSEQ multiplex PCR, while the TCRdb copy is restricted to in-frame clones and leaves out a portion. The sample lists around 150,000 clones, 70% to 85% occurring once. Study-level points and caveats: Most TCR sequences were seen very rarely across donors, but some public TCRs occurred in many.

The CDR3 has 16 amino acids. V was shortened by 4 bases and J by 4 bases, with 19 bases between the two germline ends. The germline CDR1 and CDR2 sequences are MDHEN and SYDVKM. The sample taken for sequencing was PBMCs. The chain joins TRBV28 to TRBJ1-2; the D is unclear. The TCR comes from a man aged 25 to 40 in good health and CMV-seropositive. The CDR3 DNA sequence: TGTGCCAGCAGTTCGAATCGCGCGGGCGGCGGCTATGGCTACACCTTC. It specifies CASSSNRAGGGYGYTF.